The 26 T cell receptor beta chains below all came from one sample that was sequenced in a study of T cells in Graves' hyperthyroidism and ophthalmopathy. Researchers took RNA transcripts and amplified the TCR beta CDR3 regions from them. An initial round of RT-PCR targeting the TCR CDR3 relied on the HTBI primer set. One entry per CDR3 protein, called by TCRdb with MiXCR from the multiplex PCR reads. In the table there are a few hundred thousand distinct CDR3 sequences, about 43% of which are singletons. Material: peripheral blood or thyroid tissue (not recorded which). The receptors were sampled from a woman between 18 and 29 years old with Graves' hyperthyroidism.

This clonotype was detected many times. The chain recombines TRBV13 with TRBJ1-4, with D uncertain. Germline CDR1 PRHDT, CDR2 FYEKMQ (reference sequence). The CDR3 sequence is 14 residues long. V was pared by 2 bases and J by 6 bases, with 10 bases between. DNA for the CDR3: TGTGCCAGCAGCTTACGGGCCTCAGATGAAAAACTGTTTTTT. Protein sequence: CASSLRASDEKLFF.

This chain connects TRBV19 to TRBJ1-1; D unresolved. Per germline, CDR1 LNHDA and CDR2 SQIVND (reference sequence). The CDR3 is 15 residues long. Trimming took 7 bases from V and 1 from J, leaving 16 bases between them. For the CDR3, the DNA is TGTGCCAGTACCTCCCGGGTTTGGGAGAACACTGAAGCTTTCTTT. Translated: CASTSRVWENTEAFF.

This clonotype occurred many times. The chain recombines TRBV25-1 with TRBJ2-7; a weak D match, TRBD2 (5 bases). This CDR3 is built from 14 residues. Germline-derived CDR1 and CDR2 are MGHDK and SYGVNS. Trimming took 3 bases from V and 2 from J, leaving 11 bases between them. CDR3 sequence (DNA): TGTGCCAGCAGTGACCGTGACGGGACCTACGAGCAGTACTTC. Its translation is CASSDRDGTYEQYF.

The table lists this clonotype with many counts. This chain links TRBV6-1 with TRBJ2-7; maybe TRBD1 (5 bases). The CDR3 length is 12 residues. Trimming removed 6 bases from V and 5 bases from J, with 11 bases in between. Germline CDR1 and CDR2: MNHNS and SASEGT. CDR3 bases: TGTGCCAGCAGCAGGGTTTTGGACGAGCAGTACTTC. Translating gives CASSRVLDEQYF.

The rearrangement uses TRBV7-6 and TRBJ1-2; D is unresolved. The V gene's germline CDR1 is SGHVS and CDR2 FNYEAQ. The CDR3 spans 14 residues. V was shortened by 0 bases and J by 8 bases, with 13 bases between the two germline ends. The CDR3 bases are TGTGCCAGCAGCTTAGCGCTGGGCAGGCAGGGCTACACCTTC. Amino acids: CASSLALGRQGYTF.

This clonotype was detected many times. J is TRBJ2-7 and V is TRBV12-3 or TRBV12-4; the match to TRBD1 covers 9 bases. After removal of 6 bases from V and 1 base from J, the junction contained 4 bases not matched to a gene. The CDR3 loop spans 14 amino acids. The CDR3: CASRGGTGSYEQYF. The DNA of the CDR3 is TGTGCCAGCAGGGGGGGGACAGGGTCCTACGAGCAGTACTTC.

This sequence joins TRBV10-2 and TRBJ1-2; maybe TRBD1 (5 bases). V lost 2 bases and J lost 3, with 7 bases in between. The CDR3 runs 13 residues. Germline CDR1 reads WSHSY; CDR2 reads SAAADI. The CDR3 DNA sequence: TGCGCCAGCAGTGAGCCAGGGTACTATGGCTACACCTTC. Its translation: CASSEPGYYGYTF.

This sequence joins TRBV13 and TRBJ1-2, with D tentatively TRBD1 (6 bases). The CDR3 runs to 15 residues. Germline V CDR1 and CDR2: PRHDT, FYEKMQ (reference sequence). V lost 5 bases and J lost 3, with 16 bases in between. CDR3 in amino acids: CASSQQGANYYGYTF. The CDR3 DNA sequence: TGTGCCAGCAGCCAACAGGGTGCAAACTACTATGGCTACACCTTC. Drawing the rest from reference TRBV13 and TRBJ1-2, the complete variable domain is AAGVIQSPRHLIKEKRETATLKCYPIPRHDTVYWYQQGPGQDPQFLISFYEKMQSDKGSIPDRFSAQQFSDYHSELNMSSLELGDSALYFCASSQQGANYYGYTFGSGTRLTVV.

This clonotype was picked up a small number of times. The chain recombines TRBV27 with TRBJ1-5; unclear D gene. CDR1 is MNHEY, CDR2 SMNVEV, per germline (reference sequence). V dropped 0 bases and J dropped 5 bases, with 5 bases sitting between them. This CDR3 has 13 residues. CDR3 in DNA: TGTGCCAGCAGTTTATCTACCTATCAGCCCCAGCATTTT. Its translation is CASSLSTYQPQHF.

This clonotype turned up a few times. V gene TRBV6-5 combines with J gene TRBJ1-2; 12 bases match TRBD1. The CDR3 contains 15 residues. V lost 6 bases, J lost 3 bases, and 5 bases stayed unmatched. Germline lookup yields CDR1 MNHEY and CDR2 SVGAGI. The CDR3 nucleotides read TGTGCCAGCAGGGCGGGACAGGGGGCACACTATGGCTACACCTTC. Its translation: CASRAGQGAHYGYTF.

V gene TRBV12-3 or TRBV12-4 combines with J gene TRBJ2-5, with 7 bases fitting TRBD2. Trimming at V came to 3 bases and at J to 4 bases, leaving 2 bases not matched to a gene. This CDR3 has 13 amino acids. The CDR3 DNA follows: TGTGCCAGCAGTTTGCTAGCGGTAGAGACCCAGTACTTC. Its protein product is CASSLLAVETQYF.

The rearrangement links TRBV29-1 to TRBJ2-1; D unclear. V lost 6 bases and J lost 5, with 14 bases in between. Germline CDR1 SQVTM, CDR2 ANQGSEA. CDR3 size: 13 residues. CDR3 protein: CSVERFDHNEQFF. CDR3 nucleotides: TGCAGCGTCGAACGATTTGACCACAATGAGCAGTTCTTC.

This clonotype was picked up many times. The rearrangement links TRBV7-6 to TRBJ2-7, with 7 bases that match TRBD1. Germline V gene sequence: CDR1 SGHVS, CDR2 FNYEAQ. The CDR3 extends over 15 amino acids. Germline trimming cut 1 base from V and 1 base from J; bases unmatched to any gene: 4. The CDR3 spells CASSLESGQSYEQYF. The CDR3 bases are TGTGCCAGCAGCTTAGAGTCGGGACAGTCCTACGAGCAGTACTTC.

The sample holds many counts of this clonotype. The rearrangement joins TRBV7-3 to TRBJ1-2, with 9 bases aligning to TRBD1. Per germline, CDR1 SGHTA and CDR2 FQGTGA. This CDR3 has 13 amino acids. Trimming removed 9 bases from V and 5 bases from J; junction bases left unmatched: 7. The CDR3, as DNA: TGTGCCAGGATAAACAGGGGGCCGTATGGCTACACCTTC. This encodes CARINRGPYGYTF.

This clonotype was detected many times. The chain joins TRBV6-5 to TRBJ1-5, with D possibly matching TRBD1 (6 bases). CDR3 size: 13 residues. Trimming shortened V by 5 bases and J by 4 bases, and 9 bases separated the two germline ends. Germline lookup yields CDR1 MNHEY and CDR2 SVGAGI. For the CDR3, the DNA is TGTGCCAGCAGTGACGGACAGAATCAGCCCCAGCATTTT. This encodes CASSDGQNQPQHF.

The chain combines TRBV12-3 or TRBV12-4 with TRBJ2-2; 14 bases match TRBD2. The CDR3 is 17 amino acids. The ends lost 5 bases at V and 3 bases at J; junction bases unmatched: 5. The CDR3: CASSPRTSGRYTGELFF. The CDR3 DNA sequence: TGTGCCAGCAGTCCTAGGACTAGCGGGAGGTACACCGGGGAGCTGTTTTTT.

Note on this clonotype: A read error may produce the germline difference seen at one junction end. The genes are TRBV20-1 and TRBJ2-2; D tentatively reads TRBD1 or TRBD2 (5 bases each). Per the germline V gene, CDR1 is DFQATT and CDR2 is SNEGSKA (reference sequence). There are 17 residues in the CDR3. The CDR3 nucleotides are TGCAGTGCTAGAGATCAAGAAGGGCAGGGAAACACCGGGGAGCTGTCTTGG. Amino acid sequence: CSARDQEGQGNTGELSW.

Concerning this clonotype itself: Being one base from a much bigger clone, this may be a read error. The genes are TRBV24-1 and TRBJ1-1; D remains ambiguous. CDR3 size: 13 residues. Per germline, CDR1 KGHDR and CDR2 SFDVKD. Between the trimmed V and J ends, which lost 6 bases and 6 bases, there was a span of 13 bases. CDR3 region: CATSLMYKAEAFF. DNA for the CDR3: TGTGCCACCAGTTTAATGTATAAGGCTGAAGCTTTCTTT.

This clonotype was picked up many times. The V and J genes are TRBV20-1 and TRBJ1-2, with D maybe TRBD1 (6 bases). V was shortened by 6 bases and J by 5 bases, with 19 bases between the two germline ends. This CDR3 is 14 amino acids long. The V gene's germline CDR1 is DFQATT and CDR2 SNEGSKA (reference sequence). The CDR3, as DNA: TGCAGTGCAGAGGACAGTCACAGAGCATATGGCTACACCTTC. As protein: CSAEDSHRAYGYTF.

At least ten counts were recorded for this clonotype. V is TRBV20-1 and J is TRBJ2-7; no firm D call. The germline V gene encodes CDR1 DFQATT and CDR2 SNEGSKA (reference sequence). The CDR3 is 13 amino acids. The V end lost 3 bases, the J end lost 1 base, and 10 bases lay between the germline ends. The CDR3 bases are TGCAGTGCTAGCTCAGAAGCATCCTACGAGCAGTACTTC. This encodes CSASSEASYEQYF.

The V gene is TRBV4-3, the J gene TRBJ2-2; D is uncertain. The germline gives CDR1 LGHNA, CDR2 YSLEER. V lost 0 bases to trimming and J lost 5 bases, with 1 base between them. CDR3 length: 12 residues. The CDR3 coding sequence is TGCGCCAGCAGCCAAGATACCGGGGAGCTGTTTTTT. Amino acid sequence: CASSQDTGELFF.

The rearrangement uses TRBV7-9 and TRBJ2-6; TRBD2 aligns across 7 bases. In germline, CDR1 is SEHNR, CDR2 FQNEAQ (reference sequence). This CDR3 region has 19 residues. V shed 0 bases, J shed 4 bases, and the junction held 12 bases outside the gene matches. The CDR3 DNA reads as TGTGCCAGCAGCTTAGCACATTCCACCGGGGGGTCCGGGGCCAACGTCCTGACTTTC. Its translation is CASSLAHSTGGSGANVLTF.

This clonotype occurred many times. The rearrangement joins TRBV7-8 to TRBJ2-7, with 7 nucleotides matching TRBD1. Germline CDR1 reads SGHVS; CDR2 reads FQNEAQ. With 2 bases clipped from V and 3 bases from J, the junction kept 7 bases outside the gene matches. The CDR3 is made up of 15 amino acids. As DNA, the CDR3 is TGTGCCAGCAGCTTAATTGTACAGGGGAGCTACGAGCAGTACTTC. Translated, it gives CASSLIVQGSYEQYF. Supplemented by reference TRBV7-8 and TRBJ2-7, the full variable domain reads GAGVSQSPRYKVAKRGQDVALRCDPISGHVSLFWYQQALGQGPEFLTYFQNEAQLDKSGLPSDRFFAERPEGSVSTLKIQRTQQEDSAVYLCASSLIVQGSYEQYFGPGTRLTVT.

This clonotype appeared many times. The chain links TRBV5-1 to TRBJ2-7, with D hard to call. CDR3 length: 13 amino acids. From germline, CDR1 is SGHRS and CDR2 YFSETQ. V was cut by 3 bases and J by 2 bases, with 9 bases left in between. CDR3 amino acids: CASSSPPAYEQYF. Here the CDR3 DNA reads TGCGCCAGCAGCTCGCCCCCAGCCTACGAGCAGTACTTC.

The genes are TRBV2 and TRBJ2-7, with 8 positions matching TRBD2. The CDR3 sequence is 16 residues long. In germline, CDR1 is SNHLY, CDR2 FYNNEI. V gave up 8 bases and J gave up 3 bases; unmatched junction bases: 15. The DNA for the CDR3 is TGTGCCAGCGTTGCGGGGATTATCGGGACTAGCTACGAGCAGTACTTC. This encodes CASVAGIIGTSYEQYF.

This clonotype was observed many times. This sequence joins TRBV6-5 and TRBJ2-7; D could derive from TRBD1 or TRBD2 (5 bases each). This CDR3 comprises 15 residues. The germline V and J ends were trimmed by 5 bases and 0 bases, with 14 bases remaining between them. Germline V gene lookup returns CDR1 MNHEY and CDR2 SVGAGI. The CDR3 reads CASSKGTVSSYEQYF. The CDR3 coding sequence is TGTGCCAGCAGTAAAGGGACGGTAAGCTCCTACGAGCAGTACTTC.